The clone carrying this T cell receptor (beta chain) has a handful of counts. Its antigen is not identified. The source of the sample is a study of T-cell memory formation after mild COVID-19. Study results and caveats: The study detected some responding clones in pre-infection memory, suggesting cross-reactive memory joined.

Each CDR3 protein is one row after TCRdb ran MiXCR on the 5' RACE reads. The repertoire holds about 50,000 distinct CDR3 sequences, approximately 9% seen once, with 12% in the top ten. This CDR3 comprises 15 residues. V was clipped by 6 bases and J by 5 bases; unmatched bases: 6. Germline assignment: CDR1 SEHNR and CDR2 FQNEAQ (reference sequence). Material: PBMCs or a T cell subset sorted from them (not recorded which). The chain recombines TRBV7-9 with TRBJ2-1; 11 bases are shared with TRBD1. The TCR was taken from an adult woman who had mild COVID-19 (a few samples of this study predate the infection). Cell type and time point are not known. CDR3 sequence (DNA): TGTGCCAGCAGGCCCGGGACAGGGGGAAACAATGAGCAGTTCTTC. Residues: CASRPGTGGNNEQFF.